The 3 T cell receptor beta chains listed next were all sequenced from one sample in a study of T cell repertoires in aging, cancer and after chemotherapy. TRB rearrangements spanning V, D and J were amplified using mixed TRB-A/B primers. Using its own MiXCR run on the multiplex PCR reads, TCRdb lists one record per CDR3 protein. The top ten clones hold roughly 14% of a sample with roughly 9,000 distinct CDR3 sequences, roughly a third of them seen once. TCR beta rearrangements were amplified from peripheral blood genomic DNA. The sample consisted of blood. The receptors were sampled from a human donor in good health. The donor label of this sample is uncertain.

V usage is TRBV5-3 and J usage is TRBJ2-5, with 8 positions matching TRBD2. TRBV5-3 is an ORF, with its function uncertain. With 0 bases clipped from V and 3 bases from J, the junction kept 10 bases outside the gene matches. The CDR3 totals 17 residues. DNA for the CDR3: TGTGCCAGAAGCTTGGTGCGGGGGGCCCAGACCGAAGAGACCCAGTACTTC. Translated: CARSLVRGAQTEETQYF.

The rearrangement uses TRBV6-1 and TRBJ1-6; 9 positions agree with TRBD1. The CDR3 loop spans 17 amino acids. V lost 1 base to trimming and J lost 10 bases; unmatched junction nucleotides: 11. Germline loops: CDR1 MNHNS, CDR2 SASEGT. CDR3 coding DNA: TGTGCCAGCAGTGAAGTGGGCCGGGACAGGGAAGGATCACCCCTCCACTTT. It yields the protein CASSEVGRDREGSPLHF.

This sequence joins TRBV12-3 or TRBV12-4 and TRBJ2-1; 10 bases match TRBD1. The CDR3 has 15 amino acids. Trimming cost V 4 bases and J 10 bases; bases outside gene matches: 10. The CDR3 region is CASSSAETGGREQFF. The CDR3 coding sequence is TGTGCCAGCAGTTCGGCGGAGACAGGGGGCCGGGAGCAGTTCTTC.